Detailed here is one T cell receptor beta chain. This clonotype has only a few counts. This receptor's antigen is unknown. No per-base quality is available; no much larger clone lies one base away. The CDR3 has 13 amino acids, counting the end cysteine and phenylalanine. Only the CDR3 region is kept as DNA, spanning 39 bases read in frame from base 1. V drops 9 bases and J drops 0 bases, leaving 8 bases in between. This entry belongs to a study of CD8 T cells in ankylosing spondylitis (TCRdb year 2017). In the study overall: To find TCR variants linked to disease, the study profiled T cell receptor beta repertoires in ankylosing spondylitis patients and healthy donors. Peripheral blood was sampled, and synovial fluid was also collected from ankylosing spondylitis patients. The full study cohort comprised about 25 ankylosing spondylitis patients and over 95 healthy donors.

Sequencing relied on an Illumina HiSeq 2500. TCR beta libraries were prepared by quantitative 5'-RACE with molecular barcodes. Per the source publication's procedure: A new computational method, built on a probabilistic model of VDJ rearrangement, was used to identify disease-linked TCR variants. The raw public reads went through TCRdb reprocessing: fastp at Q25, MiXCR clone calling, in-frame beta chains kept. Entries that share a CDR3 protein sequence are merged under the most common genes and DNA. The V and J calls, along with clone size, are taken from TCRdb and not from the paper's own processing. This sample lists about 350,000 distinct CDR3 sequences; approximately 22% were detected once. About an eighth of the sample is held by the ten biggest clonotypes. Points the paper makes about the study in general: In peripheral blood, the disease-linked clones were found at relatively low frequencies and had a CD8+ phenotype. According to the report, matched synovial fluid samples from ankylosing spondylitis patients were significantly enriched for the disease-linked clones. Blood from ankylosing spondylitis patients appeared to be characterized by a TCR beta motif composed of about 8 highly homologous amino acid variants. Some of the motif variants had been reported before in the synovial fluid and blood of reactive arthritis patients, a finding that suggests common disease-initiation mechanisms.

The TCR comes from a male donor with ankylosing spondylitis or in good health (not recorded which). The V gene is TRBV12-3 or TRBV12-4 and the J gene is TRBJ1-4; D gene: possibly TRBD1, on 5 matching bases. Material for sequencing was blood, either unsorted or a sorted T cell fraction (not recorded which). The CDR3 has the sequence CASQGATNEKLFF. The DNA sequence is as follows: TGTGCCAGTCAGGGTGCAACTAATGAAAAACTGTTTTTT.